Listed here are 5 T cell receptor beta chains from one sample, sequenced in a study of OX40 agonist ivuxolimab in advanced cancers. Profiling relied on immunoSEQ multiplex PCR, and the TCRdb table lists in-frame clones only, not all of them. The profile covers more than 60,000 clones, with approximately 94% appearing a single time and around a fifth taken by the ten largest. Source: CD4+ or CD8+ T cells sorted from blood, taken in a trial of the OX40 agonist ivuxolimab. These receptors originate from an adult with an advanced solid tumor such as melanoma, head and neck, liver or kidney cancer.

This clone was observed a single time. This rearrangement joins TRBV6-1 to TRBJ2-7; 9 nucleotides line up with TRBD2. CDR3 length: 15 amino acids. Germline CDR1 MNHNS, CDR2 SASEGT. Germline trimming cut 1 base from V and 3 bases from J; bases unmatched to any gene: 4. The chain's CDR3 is CASSEGLAEFYEQYF. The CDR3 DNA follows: TGTGCCAGCAGTGAAGGACTAGCGGAATTCTACGAGCAGTACTTC.

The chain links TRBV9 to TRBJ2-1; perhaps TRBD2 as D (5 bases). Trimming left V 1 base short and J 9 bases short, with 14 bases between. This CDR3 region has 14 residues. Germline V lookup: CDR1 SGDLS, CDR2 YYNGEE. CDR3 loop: CASSVSALEPEQFF. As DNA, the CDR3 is TGTGCCAGCAGCGTATCCGCACTAGAACCTGAGCAGTTCTTC.

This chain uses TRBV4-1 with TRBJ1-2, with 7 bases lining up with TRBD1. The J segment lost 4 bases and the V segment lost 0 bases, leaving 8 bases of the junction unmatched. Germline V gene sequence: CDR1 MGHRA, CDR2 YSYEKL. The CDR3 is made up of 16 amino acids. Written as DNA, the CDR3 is TGCGCCAGCAGCCAAGATGCGACAGGGACATCCTATGGCTACACCTTC. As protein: CASSQDATGTSYGYTF.

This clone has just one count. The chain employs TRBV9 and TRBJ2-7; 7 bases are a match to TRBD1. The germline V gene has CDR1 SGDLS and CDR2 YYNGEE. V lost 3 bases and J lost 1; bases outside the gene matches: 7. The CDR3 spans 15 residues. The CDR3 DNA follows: TGTGCCAGCAGCGGCCGGGACAGCTCATCCTACGAGCAGTACTTC. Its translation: CASSGRDSSSYEQYF.

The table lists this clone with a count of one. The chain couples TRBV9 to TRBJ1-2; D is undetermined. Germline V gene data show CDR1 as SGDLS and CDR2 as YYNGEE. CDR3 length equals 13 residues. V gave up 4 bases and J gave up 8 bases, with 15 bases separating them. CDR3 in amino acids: CASSPLTPPGYTF. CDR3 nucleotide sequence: TGTGCCAGCAGCCCACTTACCCCACCCGGCTACACCTTC.